A single T cell receptor (beta chain) is shown here with its context. Its antigen is undetermined. The PCR contained 60 Vbeta and 13 Jbeta primers. In the original analysis: The authors later counted 70 million to 80 million unique TCR beta chains, 9 million to 14 million of them shared. Sequencing was performed with immunoSEQ multiplex PCR; in TCRdb, only in-frame clones are kept and a portion is missing. V and J calls and clone size follow that table, whereas D and trimming were derived from the DNA. The data show 200,000 or so clones, with over 75% seen just once and roughly 0.098% held by the top ten. These data come from a study of cytomegalovirus exposure and HLA in healthy donors. The CDR3 loop spans 12 amino acids. The germline CDR1 and CDR2 sequences are LGHNA and YNFKEQ. V lost 3 bases, J lost 8 bases, and 9 bases lay in between. Study results and caveats: Altogether, 160 or so TCR beta chains were recorded as cytomegalovirus-associated.

The chain combines TRBV4-2 with TRBJ2-3, with D unresolved. The sequenced sample consisted of PBMCs. The TCR was taken from a boy aged 2 to 10 in good health and CMV-seronegative. The CDR3 here is CASSQLGATQYF. Written as DNA, the CDR3 is TGTGCCAGCAGCCAGCTAGGAGCTACGCAGTATTTT.